The rows below give T cell receptor beta chains drawn from one sample of a study of PD-L1 blockade in urothelial cancer. The protocol was immunoSEQ multiplex PCR, while the TCRdb copy is restricted to in-frame clones and leaves out a portion. Of tens of thousands of clones in the sample, 90% are singletons; the top ten hold 1.5% to 2%. The sample in question was PBMCs, obtained around atezolizumab (anti-PD-L1) treatment. The receptor source for this set is a man between 60 and 70 years old with urothelial cancer. The CDR3 runs from the conserved cysteine through the conserved F or W. Expanded clones are given a class, and other clones once, few, many or no size at all.

>TRBJ2-7|TRBV19|.
CASSTTGGYEQYF
>TRBJ1-4|TRBV18|.
CASSRATNEKLFF
>TRBJ2-1|TRBV4-2|.
CASSPGLAGGIREQFF
>TRBJ1-6|TRBV7-2|few
CASSSRPGVSNSPLHF
>TRBJ1-2|TRBV5-5|.
CASSQDRGTLHGYTF
>TRBJ2-7|TRBV7-2|.
CASSLVGQGSGEQYF
>TRBJ2-5|TRBV4-2|.
CASSLTLLQAQETQYF
>TRBJ2-5|TRBV5-4|.
CASSSGVAGGQGGETQYF
>TRBJ2-1|TRBV7-2|once
CASSLETSGRSYNEQFF
>TRBJ2-7|TRBV7-9|.
CASSLDGTGLFEQYF
>TRBJ2-7|TRBV7-9|.
CAGSRLTGSYEQYF
>TRBJ1-2|TRBV2|.
CARRQGLEVGYTF
>TRBJ2-2|TRBV2|once
CASSDFGQNTGELFF
>TRBJ2-3|TRBV7-9|.
CASSGQGDF
>TRBJ2-2|TRBV29-1|.
CSGLAGGSGELFF
>TRBJ2-3|TRBV4-1|.
CASSQELAGGGDTQYF
>TRBJ2-7|TRBV29-1|.
CSVAAGRVEQYF
>TRBJ2-7|TRBV28|.
CASSALGSGTFEQYF
>TRBJ1-4|TRBV16|.
CASSQSLRGSEKLFF
>TRBJ2-7|TRBV11-2|.
CASSLGGTGAYEQYF
>TRBJ1-2|TRBV7-2|.
CASSQGQGYYGYTF
>TRBJ2-1|TRBV7-8|few
CASSFDRGNEQFF
>TRBJ1-1|TRBV10-3|.
CAISGTGNTEAFF
>TRBJ2-1|TRBV7-9|.
CASSFLAGGQGFF
>TRBJ2-2|TRBV7-9|.
CASIPPSGSGGELFF
>TRBJ2-5|TRBV4-1|.
CASSHWSAGEETQYF
>TRBJ2-1|TRBV4-3|.
CASSQEGRGAFPNYNEQFF
>TRBJ1-2|TRBV6-5|few
CASSRWTDFDGYTF
>TRBJ2-1|TRBV28|.
CASSPGQGGEQFF
>TRBJ1-2|TRBV2|.
CASIGEGASTSGYTF
>TRBJ2-7|TRBV6-5|.
CASSYLAGVAYEQYF
>TRBJ2-3|TRBV7-2|.
CASSFSGGISTDTQYF
>TRBJ1-2|TRBV9|.
CASSVDSNYGYTF
>TRBJ2-5|TRBV2|.
CASSQQGAETQYF
>TRBJ2-7|TRBV7-9|.
CASSLDSSYEQYF
>TRBJ1-5|TRBV18|once
CASSPNPGQGNQPQHF
>TRBJ2-5|TRBV5-1|.
CASSGDRLETQYF
>TRBJ1-1|TRBV10-1|.
CASRARDSLNTEAFF
>TRBJ2-3|TRBV7-2|.
CASSLASGSADTQYF
>TRBJ2-3|TRBV15|.
CATSRGGGAGTDTQYF
>TRBJ2-7|TRBV9|.
CASSAGGQASYEQYF
>TRBJ1-4|TRBV18|.
CASSPRTGRLEKLFF
>TRBJ2-2|TRBV5-1|.
CASSLLAGGTNTGELFF
>TRBJ2-5|TRBV28|once
CASSLGVIAGVGETQYF
>TRBJ2-1|TRBV30|.
CAWSVREVQFF
>TRBJ1-5|TRBV6-5|.
CASSSRQGNQPQHF
>TRBJ1-1|TRBV5-1|.
CASSLGQRNTEAFF
>TRBJ2-1|TRBV5-1|.
CASSSQSGRGYNEQFF
>TRBJ1-5|TRBV4-1|.
CASSRSGSNQPQHF
>TRBJ1-5|TRBV28|.
CASSRQGLRYSNQPQHF
>TRBJ2-1|TRBV9|.
CASSASGTGIPNEQFF
>TRBJ2-2|TRBV19|.
CASSIDRVNTGELFF
>TRBJ1-3|TRBV7-2|.
CASSLALAGSGNTIYF
>TRBJ1-2|TRBV30|.
CAWSGLQGLYGYTF
>TRBJ1-4|TRBV5-1|.
CASREGATNEKLFF
>TRBJ2-7|TRBV6-1|once
CASTMVQGVDEQYF
>TRBJ1-1|TRBV28|.
CASRTPQTNTEAFF
>TRBJ2-6|TRBV4-3|.
CASSQEKEGRGWANVLTF
>TRBJ2-7|TRBV4-1|.
CASRRQGSNGEQYF